There are a few counts of the clone carrying this TCR beta chain. Its antigen is not known. The PCR contained 60 Vbeta and 13 Jbeta primers. The repertoire was sequenced with immunoSEQ multiplex PCR; TCRdb's copy has only in-frame clones and lacks some. The table lists roughly 140,000 clones, almost 80% of them singletons, with roughly 0.7% in the top ten. From germline, CDR1 is MNHEY and CDR2 SVGAGI. This CDR3 region has 13 residues. The germline V and J ends were trimmed by 4 bases and 3 bases, with 7 bases remaining between them. This entry belongs to a study of cytomegalovirus exposure and HLA in healthy donors. Overall study findings and caveats: Later analysis suggested links between common viral pathogens and several top significant clusters.

The chain recombines TRBV6-5 with TRBJ2-1, with D tentatively TRBD1 (6 bases). The TCR comes from a male donor in good health and CMV-seronegative. Specimen: PBMCs. DNA of the CDR3: TGTGCCAGCAGTTCCAGGGGCTACAATGAGCAGTTCTTC. Encoded protein: CASSSRGYNEQFF.